Given below is one T cell receptor beta chain in context. This specimen comes from a study of T cell responses to AZD1222 COVID-19 vaccine. The CDR3 has 13 amino acids. Germline V lookup: CDR1 LNHDA, CDR2 SQIVND (reference sequence). The ends were cut back, 5 bases at V and 4 bases at J, with 11 bases in the middle. TCRdb's copy holds only in-frame clones and misses some; the assay was immunoSEQ multiplex PCR. This sample yields 200,000 to 250,000 clones, of which around 94% are seen a single time; around 1.7% belongs to the top ten. The sample consisted of peripheral blood, taken 28 days after the second dose of the MenACWY control vaccine. This sequence originates from an adult who received the MenACWY meningococcal vaccine as a control. The chain links TRBV19 to TRBJ1-2, with D tentatively TRBD1 (6 bases). CDR3 sequence: CASSLQGGYGYTF. CDR3 nucleotides: TGTGCCAGTAGTCTACAGGGTGGCTATGGCTACACCTTC.